The 24 T cell receptor beta chains below all came from one sample that was sequenced in a study of T cells in Graves' hyperthyroidism and ophthalmopathy. Amplification of TCR beta CDR3 regions used RNA as the template. HTBI primers drove first-round RT-PCR of the TCR CDR3. Each CDR3 protein gets one entry after TCRdb re-called the multiplex PCR reads with MiXCR. The table has about 610,000 distinct CDR3 sequences, 14% to 15% seen once. Source material: blood. These receptors were obtained from a woman in her thirties or forties with Graves' ophthalmopathy.

Ten or more counts support this clonotype. The chain is built from TRBV27 and TRBJ2-1, with TRBD2 matching 9 bases. With V trimmed by 2 bases and J by 5 bases, 4 bases remained unmatched. CDR1 and CDR2 from the germline V gene are MNHEY and SMNVEV (reference sequence). The CDR3 totals 15 residues. CDR3 in DNA: TGTGCCAGCAGTTTAAATGGCGGGGGGGACAATGAGCAGTTCTTC. Translating gives CASSLNGGGDNEQFF.

This chain connects TRBV11-2 to TRBJ2-1; 13 nucleotides agree with TRBD2. The CDR3 loop spans 18 amino acids. CDR1 is SGHAT and CDR2 is FQNNGV in the germline V gene. Germline trimming cut 4 bases from V and 7 bases from J; bases unmatched to any gene: 13. CDR3 DNA: TGTGCCAGCAGCTCCACTAGCGGGGGGGCCTCAAGGGGAAATGAGCAGTTCTTC. It codes for CASSSTSGGASRGNEQFF. The variable domain in full, with the rest retrieved from reference TRBV11-2 and TRBJ2-1, is EAGVAQSPRYKIIEKRQSVAFWCNPISGHATLYWYQQILGQGPKLLIQFQNNGVVDDSQLPKDRFSAERLKGVDSTLKIQPAKLEDSAVYLCASSSTSGGASRGNEQFFGPGTRLTVL.

This clonotype has a count of ten or more. The rearrangement links TRBV5-1 to TRBJ2-2; unclear D gene. The germline V gene encodes CDR1 SGHRS and CDR2 YFSETQ. The CDR3 is 14 amino acids. The ends were cut back, 4 bases at V and 4 bases at J, with 11 bases in the middle. The CDR3 nucleotides are TGCGCCAGCAGCCGCCAGGATCGCACCGGGGAGCTGTTTTTT. This gives the protein CASSRQDRTGELFF.

The V call is TRBV6-1, the J call TRBJ2-5; 9 nucleotides agree with TRBD1. This CDR3 contains 15 residues. Germline lookup yields CDR1 MNHNS and CDR2 SASEGT. V shed 1 base and J 4 bases; nucleotides not matched to a gene: 4. The CDR3 region has the DNA TGTGCCAGCAGTGAAGACAGGGGGCGCGCAGAGACCCAGTACTTC. This translates into CASSEDRGRAETQYF.

This clonotype was observed at least ten times. At one end the junction does not follow the germline gene, possibly because of a read error. This chain uses TRBV11-1 with TRBJ1-3; perhaps TRBD1 as D (6 bases). The germline gives CDR1 SGHAT, CDR2 FQDESV (reference sequence). The CDR3 totals 15 residues. The CDR3 coding sequence is TGTGCCAACAGCGACCGACAGGTTAGGGGAAACACCATATATTTT. As protein: CANSDRQVRGNTIYF.

A note on this clonotype: A read error may explain this, as a much larger clone is one base away. The CDR3 carries no conserved terminal phenylalanine or tryptophan, so it likely arises from a read error. The V call is TRBV11-2, the J call TRBJ2-7; D is possibly TRBD2 (6 bases). The CDR3 runs to 17 residues. The ends were cut back, 5 bases at V and 0 bases at J, with 20 bases in the middle. CDR1 and CDR2 from the germline V gene are SGHAT and FQNNGV. CDR3 amino acids: CASSPSREGRSSYEQYL. The DNA for the CDR3 is TGTGCCAGCAGCCCTAGTCGTGAGGGGAGGTCCTCCTACGAGCAGTACCTC.

This clonotype is medium-sized by share. V and J are TRBV6-5 and TRBJ2-7; maybe TRBD1 (5 bases). Deletions cut 5 bases from V and 6 bases from J, with 14 bases between. The germline gives CDR1 MNHEY, CDR2 SVGAGI. The CDR3 sequence is 13 residues long. The CDR3 loop is CASSITGVGEQYF. CDR3 DNA sequence: TGTGCCAGCAGTATCACAGGTGTGGGCGAGCAGTACTTC.

At least ten counts were recorded for this clonotype. The V gene is TRBV11-2, the J gene TRBJ2-1; unclear D gene. CDR1 and CDR2 (germline): SGHAT, FQNNGV. The CDR3 length is 17 residues. Trimming took 0 bases from V and 7 from J, leaving 19 bases between them. This CDR3 is CASSLEGYPLTWNEQFF. CDR3 nucleotides: TGTGCCAGCAGCTTAGAGGGGTACCCCTTAACTTGGAATGAGCAGTTCTTC.

CDR3 bases: TGCGCCAGCAGCTTGGAGGGACGGAGAAACACTGAAGCTTTCTTT. It encodes CASSLEGRRNTEAFF. This chain uses TRBV5-1 with TRBJ1-1; possibly TRBD1 for D (5 bases). The CDR3 is 15 amino acids. Trimming took 0 bases from V and 2 from J, leaving 11 bases between them. Germline values: CDR1 SGHRS, CDR2 YFSETQ.

This clonotype was seen repeatedly, ten times or more. The gene calls are TRBV30 and TRBJ2-7; 8 bases match TRBD1. CDR1 is GTSNPN, CDR2 SVGIG, per germline (reference sequence). V dropped 3 bases and J dropped 4; count of bases not matched to a gene: 5. The CDR3 contains 13 residues. This CDR3 reads CAWRDRGGYEQYF. The CDR3, as DNA: TGTGCCTGGAGAGACAGGGGAGGTTACGAGCAGTACTTC.

This clonotype occurred many times. J is TRBJ2-7 and V is TRBV6-5; D may match TRBD1 or TRBD2 (5 bases each). With 8 bases removed from V and 3 bases from J, the gap between germline ends came to 14 bases. The CDR3 contains 13 residues. Per the germline V gene, CDR1 is MNHEY and CDR2 is SVGAGI. CDR3 bases: TGTGCCAGCGGGTGGGACCGGGACTACGAGCAGTACTTC. Translation: CASGWDRDYEQYF.

This clonotype was picked up many times. V usage is TRBV19 and J usage is TRBJ1-2; no clear D. Germline-derived CDR1 and CDR2 are LNHDA and SQIVND (reference sequence). This CDR3 has 12 residues. Trimming shortened V by 7 bases and J by 5 bases, and 11 bases separated the two germline ends. The CDR3 loop is CASNGWRYGYTF. The DNA of the CDR3 is TGTGCCAGTAACGGCTGGAGGTATGGCTACACCTTC.

The DNA of the CDR3 is TGTGCCACCAGCAGAGATTGGGGGCGTAGCGGGGGCCGTCAAGAGACCCAGTACTTC. Amino acids: CATSRDWGRSGGRQETQYF. The V and J genes are TRBV15 and TRBJ2-5; TRBD2 matches 9 bases. There are 19 residues in the CDR3. V shed 0 bases, J shed 2 bases, and the junction held 13 bases outside the gene matches. CDR1 is LNHNV and CDR2 is YYDKDF in the germline V gene (reference sequence).

This clonotype was seen repeatedly, ten times or more. This rearrangement joins TRBV6-2 or TRBV6-3 to TRBJ2-2; D may be TRBD1 (6 bases). This CDR3 comprises 17 residues. With 0 bases removed from V and 0 bases from J, the gap between germline ends came to 11 bases. Per the germline V gene, CDR1 is MNHEY and CDR2 is SVGEGT. The CDR3 region is CASSYSYREANTGELFF. In DNA form, the CDR3 reads TGTGCCAGCAGTTACTCTTACAGGGAAGCGAACACCGGGGAGCTGTTTTTT.

There are many counts of this clonotype. The chain employs TRBV28 and TRBJ1-1; tentative D call: TRBD1 (6 bases). This CDR3 region has 16 residues. V lost 3 bases and J 1 base, leaving 15 bases between the germline ends. Per germline, CDR1 MDHEN and CDR2 SYDVKM. The CDR3: CASSLVGTGSNTEAFF. CDR3 in DNA: TGTGCCAGCAGTTTGGTAGGAACAGGGTCGAACACTGAAGCTTTCTTT.

The gene calls are TRBV5-1 and TRBJ1-1; 8 nucleotides line up with TRBD1. After removal of 5 bases from V and 7 bases from J, the junction contained 7 bases not matched to a gene. CDR1 is SGHRS, CDR2 YFSETQ, per germline. The CDR3 totals 13 residues. The CDR3 DNA follows: TGCGCCAGCAGTTGGGACAGGCACTTTGAAGCTTTCTTT. Its translation: CASSWDRHFEAFF.

This clonotype was picked up many times. The CDR3 loop reads CASSSGTADTIYF. DNA of the CDR3: TGTGCCAGCAGCTCGGGGACAGCGGACACCATATATTTT. V is TRBV9 and J is TRBJ1-3, with 7 bases lining up with TRBD1. J lost 8 bases, V lost 4 bases, and 6 bases had no gene match. The CDR3 length is 13 residues. CDR1 and CDR2 from the germline V gene are SGDLS and YYNGEE.

This clonotype was seen ten or more times. The rearrangement uses TRBV7-9 and TRBJ1-1, with unresolved D. Germline loops: CDR1 SEHNR, CDR2 FQNEAQ (reference sequence). The CDR3 has 14 residues. Trimming took 1 base from V and 1 from J, leaving 7 bases between them. DNA of the CDR3: TGTGCCAGCAGCTTAGATCAAAGGAACACTGAAGCTTTCTTT. This codes for CASSLDQRNTEAFF.

Many counts were recorded for this clonotype. The rearrangement joins TRBV7-2 to TRBJ2-7, with TRBD2 matching 11 bases. The CDR3 sequence is 16 residues long. Losses at the gene ends were 4 bases for V and 5 bases for J; bases not matched to a gene: 10. From germline, CDR1 is SGHTA and CDR2 FQGNSA. The CDR3 nucleotides read TGTGCCAGCAGCTCCCCCCCTAGCGGGAGGTATAACGAGCAGTACTTC. Translation: CASSSPPSGRYNEQYF.

This clonotype was detected ten times or more. A much larger clone sits a single nucleotide away, making a read error possible. DNA of the CDR3: TGTGCCAGCAGTTACGAGAACACCGGGGAGCTGTTTTTT. Protein: CASSYENTGELFF. The rearrangement uses TRBV6-2 or TRBV6-3 and TRBJ2-2; D gene ambiguous. The V gene lost 2 bases and the J gene lost 1 base, with 2 bases spanning the gap. This CDR3 spans 13 amino acids. Germline assignment: CDR1 MNHEY and CDR2 SVGEGT.

This clonotype was observed a handful of times. This sequence joins TRBV6-2 or TRBV6-3 and TRBJ2-7, with 8 positions matching TRBD2. The V gene end was trimmed by 7 bases and the J gene end by 3 bases; junction bases not matched to a gene: 8. The CDR3 consists of 14 residues. Germline CDR1 MNHEY, CDR2 SVGEGT. The CDR3 protein is CASIGLADDYEQYF. The CDR3 coding sequence is TGTGCCAGCATCGGACTAGCCGATGACTACGAGCAGTACTTC.

The chain recombines TRBV7-8 with TRBJ2-2, with D perhaps matching TRBD2 (5 bases). Germline lookup yields CDR1 SGHVS and CDR2 FQNEAQ. V was shortened by 0 bases and J by 5 bases, with 13 bases between the two germline ends. The CDR3 consists of 16 residues. DNA of the CDR3: TGTGCCAGCAGCTTAGCGCCCCGAGGGAGAACCGGGGAGCTGTTTTTT. It encodes CASSLAPRGRTGELFF.

This clonotype was counted many times. The chain links TRBV5-1 to TRBJ2-7; the match to TRBD2 covers 9 bases. The CDR3 covers 17 residues. The germline CDR1 and CDR2 sequences are SGHRS and YFSETQ. Trimming cost V 3 bases and J 3 bases; bases outside gene matches: 13. The CDR3 region has the DNA TGCGCCAGCAGCTCCCCGTTTAGCGGGAGTGGCGGCTACGAGCAGTACTTC. Its translation is CASSSPFSGSGGYEQYF.

This clonotype occurred many times. The chain has TRBV7-9 and TRBJ1-1; TRBD1 is a possible D gene (5 bases). The CDR3 has 15 residues. V was trimmed by 2 bases and J by 1 base, leaving 11 bases between them. Germline lookup yields CDR1 SEHNR and CDR2 FQNEAQ (reference sequence). The chain's CDR3 is CASSLSGGTNTEAFF. In nucleotides, the CDR3 is TGTGCCAGCAGCTTAAGCGGTGGGACGAACACTGAAGCTTTCTTT.